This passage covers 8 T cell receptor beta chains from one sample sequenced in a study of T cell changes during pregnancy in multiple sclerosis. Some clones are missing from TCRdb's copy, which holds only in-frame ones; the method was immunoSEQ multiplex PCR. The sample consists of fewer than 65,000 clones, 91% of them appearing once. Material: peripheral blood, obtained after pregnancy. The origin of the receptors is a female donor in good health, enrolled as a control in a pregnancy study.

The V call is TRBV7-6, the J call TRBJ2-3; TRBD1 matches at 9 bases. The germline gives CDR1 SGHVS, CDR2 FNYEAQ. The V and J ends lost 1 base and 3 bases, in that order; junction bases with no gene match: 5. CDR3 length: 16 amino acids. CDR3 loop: CASSLEQGALTDTQYF. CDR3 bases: TGTGCCAGCAGCTTAGAACAGGGGGCTTTGACAGATACGCAGTATTTT.

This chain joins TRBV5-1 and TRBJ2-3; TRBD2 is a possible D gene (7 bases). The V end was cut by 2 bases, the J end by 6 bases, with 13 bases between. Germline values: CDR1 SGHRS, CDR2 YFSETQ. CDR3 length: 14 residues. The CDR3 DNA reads TGCGCCAGCAGCTTCGGGGGGCCGGGGGATACGCAGTATTTT. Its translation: CASSFGGPGDTQYF.

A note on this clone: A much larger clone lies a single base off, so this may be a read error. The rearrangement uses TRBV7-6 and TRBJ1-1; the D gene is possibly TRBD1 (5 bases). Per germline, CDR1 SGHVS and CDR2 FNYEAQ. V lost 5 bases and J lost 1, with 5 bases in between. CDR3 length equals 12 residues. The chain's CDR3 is CASSQGNTEAFF. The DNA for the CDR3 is TGTGCCAGCAGCCAGGGGAACACTGAAGCTTTCTTT.

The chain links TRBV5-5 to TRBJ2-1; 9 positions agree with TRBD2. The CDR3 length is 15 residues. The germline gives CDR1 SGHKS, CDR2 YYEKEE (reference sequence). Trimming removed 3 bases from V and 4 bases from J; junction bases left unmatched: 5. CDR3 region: CASSWVLAGYNEQFF. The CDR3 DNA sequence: TGTGCCAGCAGCTGGGTCCTAGCGGGGTACAATGAGCAGTTCTTC. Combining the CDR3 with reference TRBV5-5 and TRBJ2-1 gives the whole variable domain DAGVTQSPTHLIKTRGQQVTLRCSPISGHKSVSWYQQVLGQGPQFIFQYYEKEERGRGNFPDRFSARQFPNYSSELNVNALLLGDSALYLCASSWVLAGYNEQFFGPGTRLTVL.

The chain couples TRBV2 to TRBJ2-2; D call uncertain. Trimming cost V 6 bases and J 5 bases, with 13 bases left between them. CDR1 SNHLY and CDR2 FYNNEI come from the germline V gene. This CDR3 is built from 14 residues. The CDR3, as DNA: TGTGCCAGCAGCGAGCCGACCGGGACCGGGGAGCTGTTTTTT. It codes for CASSEPTGTGELFF. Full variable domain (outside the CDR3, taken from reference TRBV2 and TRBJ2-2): EPEVTQTPSHQVTQMGQEVILRCVPISNHLYFYWYRQILGQKVEFLVSFYNNEISEKSEIFDDQFSVERPDGSNFTLKIRSTKLEDSAMYFCASSEPTGTGELFFGEGSRLTVL.

The DNA for the CDR3 is TGTGCCAGCAGCCTCCAATTGAAGACAGGGGCCTTCATAGCCAAAAACATTCAGTACTTC. Residues: CASSLQLKTGAFIAKNIQYF. The rearrangement joins TRBV13 to TRBJ2-4; 8 bases are shared with TRBD1. The ends lost 5 bases at V and 0 bases at J; junction bases unmatched: 18. Per germline, CDR1 PRHDT and CDR2 FYEKMQ (reference sequence). CDR3 length equals 20 residues.

The CDR3 region is CASIQDRAGETQYF. The CDR3 coding sequence is TGTGCCAGCATCCAAGACAGGGCAGGCGAGACCCAGTACTTC. V gene TRBV7-2 combines with J gene TRBJ2-5, with 7 bases fitting TRBD1. The CDR3 is made up of 14 amino acids. J was trimmed by 5 bases and V by 7 bases; bases with no gene match: 10. Looked up from germline, CDR1 is SGHTA and CDR2 is FQGNSA.

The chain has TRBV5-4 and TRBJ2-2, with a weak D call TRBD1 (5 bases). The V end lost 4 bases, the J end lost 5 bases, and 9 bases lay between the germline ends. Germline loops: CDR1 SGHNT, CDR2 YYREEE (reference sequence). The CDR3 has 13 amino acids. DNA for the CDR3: TGTGCCAGCAGCACCGACAGAACCGGGGAGCTGTTTTTT. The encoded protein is CASSTDRTGELFF.